The 8 T cell receptor beta chains in this list originate from one sample, sequenced in a study of molecular identifiers for immune sequencing clone quantification. TCRdb re-called the PCR reads with MiXCR, one entry per CDR3 protein. The data hold approximately 7,800 distinct CDR3 sequences, with 35% observed a single time. Sequenced input: naive CD8+ T cells from blood, with Jurkat cell RNA spiked in. The subset here: FACS-sorted CD8+CD4-CCR7+CD45RA+ naive T cells. The source is a human donor in good health. Some libraries in this study had Jurkat cell RNA spiked in.

The chain is built from TRBV18 and TRBJ1-4; D gene ambiguous. The CDR3 totals 14 residues. The germline V gene has CDR1 KGHSH and CDR2 LQKENI. The ends were cut back, 3 bases at V and 7 bases at J, with 12 bases in the middle. The CDR3 sequence: CASSPFPRGEKLFF. CDR3 nucleotides: TGTGCCAGCTCACCCTTCCCACGGGGTGAAAAACTGTTTTTT.

This clonotype appeared a single time. The junction does not match germline at one end; this may be a read error. The V and J genes are TRBV28 and TRBJ2-7; 7 bases align to TRBD1. The CDR3 sequence is 14 residues long. Germline CDR1 is MDHEN and CDR2 is SYDVKM. The CDR3 sequence is CASSLVTGTYVQYF. The CDR3 coding sequence is TGTGCCAGCAGTTTGGTGACAGGGACCTACGTGCAGTACTTC. Supplemented by reference TRBV28 and TRBJ2-7, the full variable domain reads DVKVTQSSRYLVKRTGEKVFLECVQDMDHENMFWYRQDPGLGLRLIYFSYDVKMKEKGDIPEGYSVSREKKERFSLILESASTNQTSMYLCASSLVTGTYVQYFGPGTRLTVT.

This clonotype showed up just a few times. The V and J genes are TRBV9 and TRBJ2-7; TRBD1 or TRBD2 may be the D gene (5 bases each). The germline V and J ends were trimmed by 0 bases and 1 base, with 5 bases remaining between them. This CDR3 is 13 amino acids long. In germline, CDR1 is SGDLS, CDR2 YYNGEE. The CDR3 here is CASSVGGSYEQYF. As DNA, the CDR3 is TGTGCCAGCAGCGTAGGGGGGTCCTACGAGCAGTACTTC. The full variable domain, rest sourced from reference TRBV9 and TRBJ2-7, is DSGVTQTPKHLITATGQRVTLRCSPRSGDLSVYWYQQSLDQGLQFLIQYYNGEERAKGNILERFSAQQFPDLHSELNLSSLELGDSALYFCASSVGGSYEQYFGPGTRLTVT.

There are a few counts of this clonotype. V usage is TRBV11-2 and J usage is TRBJ1-3; D gene uncertain. The CDR3 covers 15 residues. Trimming removed 8 bases from V and 0 bases from J, with 14 bases in between. The V gene's germline CDR1 is SGHAT and CDR2 FQNNGV. Here the CDR3 reads CASRNPVISGNTIYF. The CDR3 DNA follows: TGTGCCAGCCGAAACCCGGTCATCTCTGGAAACACCATATATTTT.

By frequency in the sample, this clonotype is medium-sized. V gene TRBV29-1 combines with J gene TRBJ2-3; weak D call: TRBD2 (5 bases). Per germline, CDR1 SQVTM and CDR2 ANQGSEA. Trimming shortened V by 4 bases and J by 5 bases, and 10 bases separated the two germline ends. The CDR3 spans 12 residues. The CDR3 here is CSVVGVRDTQYF. In nucleotides, the CDR3 is TGCAGCGTTGTCGGGGTACGAGATACGCAGTATTTT.

This clonotype was counted between two and nine times. The V call is TRBV4-3, the J call TRBJ2-1; a weak D match, TRBD2 (5 bases). The CDR3 spans 15 residues. Germline-derived CDR1 and CDR2 are LGHNA and YSLEER. V lost 1 base and J lost 8, with 15 bases in between. The CDR3 DNA sequence: TGCGCCAGCAGCCAAGGGTTCCTAGCTTTTTATGAGCAGTTCTTC. It encodes CASSQGFLAFYEQFF.

V usage is TRBV9 and J usage is TRBJ2-2, with D perhaps matching TRBD1 (6 bases). The CDR3 totals 13 residues. The germline V gene has CDR1 SGDLS and CDR2 YYNGEE. Trimming took off 4 bases at V and 11 bases at J, with 15 bases between the two ends. CDR3 in amino acids: CASSINRVSELFF. CDR3 DNA: TGTGCCAGCAGCATCAACAGGGTATCAGAGCTGTTTTTT.

This clonotype was seen a few times. The genes are TRBV15 and TRBJ2-5; D gene unclear. Trimming took 2 bases from V and 2 from J, leaving 12 bases between them. Germline CDR1 is LNHNV and CDR2 is YYDKDF (reference sequence). This CDR3 is built from 15 residues. Here the CDR3 DNA reads TGTGCCACCAGCAGACCAGTTGGGATTCAAGAGACCCAGTACTTC. As protein: CATSRPVGIQETQYF.